This T cell receptor beta chain derives from a study of OX40 agonist ivuxolimab in advanced cancers. Background on the study: Age averaged about 60 years (range roughly 23 to 85), and roughly 82% were male.

The method was immunoSEQ multiplex PCR; TCRdb's version includes in-frame clones alone and lacks a portion of them. The sample shows about 77,000 clones, more than 75% of them seen only once. This clone was counted between two and nine times. At the DNA level, this CDR3 is encoded by other sequences in the same sample as well. Patients with a history of autoimmune disease or on systemic immunosuppression were excluded. Trimming stripped 3 bases from V and 4 bases from J, with 7 bases between. CDR3 length equals 13 residues. Germline CDR1 and CDR2: LNHDA and SQIVND (reference sequence). This chain uses TRBV19 with TRBJ1-5; D not certain. This specimen was CD4+ or CD8+ T cells sorted from blood, taken in a trial of the OX40 agonist ivuxolimab. The TCR sequence derives from an adult with an advanced solid tumor such as melanoma, head and neck, liver or kidney cancer. Here the CDR3 DNA reads TGTGCCAGTAGTATTCGAGGTAATCAGCCCCAGCATTTT. Protein product: CASSIRGNQPQHF.